Listed below are T cell receptor beta chains from one sample, sequenced in a study of cytomegalovirus exposure and HLA in healthy donors. The data were produced by immunoSEQ multiplex PCR, yet TCRdb's version contains in-frame clones alone and is incomplete. The table has around 170,000 clones, roughly 87% seen once; the top ten hold roughly 0.5%. The sample consisted of PBMCs. These receptors were obtained from a woman aged 45-65 years in good health and CMV-seronegative. Each CDR3 is given with its conserved first and last residue. The D gene is left open where the match is weak. Size values are once, few and many counts, or a class for expanded clones, and some rows have none.

V gene: TRBV4-3; clone size: once; D gene: TRBD2; J gene: TRBJ2-7; CDR3 protein: CASSQGRAISGALSILSYEQYF; CDR3 DNA: TGCGCCAGCAGCCAAGGTCGGGCTATTAGCGGGGCTCTATCAATCCTCTCCTACGAGCAGTACTTC
V gene: TRBV2; clone size: .; D gene: TRBD1; J gene: TRBJ2-7; CDR3 protein: CASSEGQGGHGEQYF; CDR3 DNA: TGTGCCAGCAGTGAGGGACAGGGGGGTCATGGCGAGCAGTACTTC
V gene: TRBV6-6; clone size: once; D gene: TRBD1; J gene: TRBJ1-1; CDR3 protein: CASKPGQGGGNTEAFF; CDR3 DNA: TGTGCCAGCAAACCGGGACAGGGGGGGGGAAACACTGAAGCTTTCTTT
V gene: TRBV30; clone size: .; D gene: TRBD2; J gene: TRBJ2-7; CDR3 protein: CAWKLAGGPSLYEQYF; CDR3 DNA: TGTGCCTGGAAACTAGCGGGGGGGCCGTCGTTATACGAGCAGTACTTC
V gene: TRBV5-1; clone size: .; D gene: TRBD1; J gene: TRBJ2-3; CDR3 protein: CASSHLQGEGTQYF; CDR3 DNA: TGCGCCAGCAGCCACCTACAGGGGGAAGGTACGCAGTATTTT
V gene: TRBV7-6; clone size: .; D gene: TRBD1; J gene: TRBJ1-3; CDR3 protein: CASSLARGGAGNTIYF; CDR3 DNA: TGTGCCAGCAGCTTAGCCCGAGGGGGCGCGGGAAACACCATATATTTT
V gene: TRBV6-5; clone size: .; D gene: TRBD2; J gene: TRBJ2-7; CDR3 protein: CASSQGTSREQYF; CDR3 DNA: TGTGCCAGCAGTCAAGGGACTAGTCGCGAGCAGTACTTC
V gene: TRBV30; clone size: .; D gene: TRBD1; J gene: TRBJ1-4; CDR3 protein: CAWSQTGIREKLFF; CDR3 DNA: TGTGCCTGGAGTCAGACAGGGATTCGTGAAAAACTGTTTTTT
V gene: TRBV4-1; clone size: .; D gene: TRBD1; J gene: TRBJ2-2; CDR3 protein: CASSRYTDRAWNTGELFF; CDR3 DNA: TGCGCCAGCAGCCGGTATACGGACAGGGCTTGGAACACCGGGGAGCTGTTTTTT
V gene: TRBV28; clone size: .; D gene: TRBD1; J gene: TRBJ1-1; CDR3 protein: CASSSPGQGQPSRAFF; CDR3 DNA: TGTGCCAGCAGTTCTCCCGGACAGGGTCAGCCTAGTCGGGCTTTCTTT
V gene: TRBV7-6; clone size: few; D gene: TRBD1; J gene: TRBJ1-1; CDR3 protein: CASSARAGQGWTEAFF; CDR3 DNA: TGTGCCAGCAGCGCTAGGGCAGGACAGGGTTGGACTGAAGCTTTCTTT
V gene: TRBV2; clone size: .; D gene: TRBD1; J gene: TRBJ1-3; CDR3 protein: CASSRTSGQLSGNTIYF; CDR3 DNA: TGTGCCAGCAGCCGTACCTCGGGACAGTTGTCTGGAAACACCATATATTTT
V gene: TRBV5-1; clone size: .; D gene: TRBD1; J gene: TRBJ1-2; CDR3 protein: CASSPDRLDGGYTF; CDR3 DNA: TGCGCCAGCAGCCCGGACAGGCTGGACGGTGGCTACACCTTC
V gene: TRBV19; clone size: .; D gene: TRBD2; J gene: TRBJ2-1; CDR3 protein: CASSKASGSGHEQFF; CDR3 DNA: TGTGCCAGTAGTAAGGCTAGCGGGAGTGGCCATGAGCAGTTCTTC
V gene: TRBV6-5; clone size: once; D gene: .; J gene: TRBJ2-7; CDR3 protein: CASSYSSGTEDYEQYF; CDR3 DNA: TGTGCCAGCAGTTATTCATCTGGCACAGAAGACTACGAGCAGTACTTC
V gene: TRBV28; clone size: .; D gene: TRBD1; J gene: TRBJ2-7; CDR3 protein: CASSSRQGVMYEQYF; CDR3 DNA: TGTGCCAGCAGTTCCCGACAGGGGGTAATGTACGAGCAGTACTTC
V gene: TRBV4-3; clone size: .; D gene: TRBD1; J gene: TRBJ1-4; CDR3 protein: CASSQTYRGRDEKLFF; CDR3 DNA: TGCGCCAGCAGCCAAACCTACAGGGGGAGGGATGAAAAACTGTTTTTT
V gene: TRBV18; clone size: .; D gene: TRBD1; J gene: TRBJ1-3; CDR3 protein: CASSPTGTGGNTIYF; CDR3 DNA: TGTGCCAGCTCACCAACCGGGACAGGGGGAAACACCATATATTTT
V gene: TRBV7-9; clone size: .; D gene: TRBD1; J gene: TRBJ2-7; CDR3 protein: CASSLLTGTGYYEQYF; CDR3 DNA: TGTGCCAGCAGTTTACTAACCGGGACAGGGTATTACGAGCAGTACTTC
V gene: TRBV7-9; clone size: .; D gene: .; J gene: TRBJ2-5; CDR3 protein: CASSLDGWEQYF; CDR3 DNA: TGTGCCAGCAGCTTAGATGGGTGGGAGCAGTACTTC
V gene: TRBV5-1; clone size: .; D gene: .; J gene: TRBJ1-3; CDR3 protein: CASRYDWYSGNTIYF; CDR3 DNA: TGCGCCAGCAGGTACGACTGGTACTCTGGAAACACCATATATTTT
V gene: TRBV10-1; clone size: .; D gene: .; J gene: TRBJ2-3; CDR3 protein: CASSVRTGDTQYF; CDR3 DNA: TGCGCCAGCAGTGTGAGGACTGGAGATACGCAGTATTTT
V gene: TRBV10-3; clone size: .; D gene: .; J gene: TRBJ1-1; CDR3 protein: CAISGSGHLNTEAFF; CDR3 DNA: TGTGCCATCAGTGGCTCGGGACACCTAAACACTGAAGCTTTCTTT
V gene: TRBV25-1; clone size: once; D gene: TRBD2; J gene: TRBJ2-3; CDR3 protein: CASSEGTSGRTDTQYF; CDR3 DNA: TGTGCCAGCAGTGAAGGGACTAGCGGGAGAACAGATACGCAGTATTTT
V gene: TRBV4-1; clone size: .; D gene: .; J gene: TRBJ1-1; CDR3 protein: CASSQVGQNTEAFF; CDR3 DNA: TGCGCCAGCAGCCAAGTTGGGCAGAACACTGAAGCTTTCTTT
V gene: TRBV5-6; clone size: .; D gene: TRBD1; J gene: TRBJ1-5; CDR3 protein: CASSQGTARNQPQHF; CDR3 DNA: TGTGCCAGCAGCCAAGGGACAGCGCGTAATCAGCCCCAGCATTTT
V gene: TRBV20-1; clone size: .; D gene: .; J gene: TRBJ2-7; CDR3 protein: CSTTQGYEQYF; CDR3 DNA: TGCAGTACCACTCAGGGTTACGAGCAGTACTTC
V gene: TRBV9; clone size: .; D gene: .; J gene: TRBJ1-5; CDR3 protein: CASSSSRDLSNQPQHF; CDR3 DNA: TGTGCCAGCAGCTCATCCCGGGACTTAAGCAATCAGCCCCAGCATTTT
V gene: TRBV4-2; clone size: .; D gene: .; J gene: TRBJ1-1; CDR3 protein: CASSQRDLGMNTEAFF; CDR3 DNA: TGTGCCAGCAGCCAACGGGATTTGGGGATGAACACTGAAGCTTTCTTT
V gene: TRBV2; clone size: .; D gene: .; J gene: TRBJ2-3; CDR3 protein: CASSFLVRTDTQYF; CDR3 DNA: TGTGCCAGCAGTTTCCTAGTGCGCACAGATACGCAGTATTTT
V gene: TRBV6-5; clone size: .; D gene: TRBD1; J gene: TRBJ1-1; CDR3 protein: CASRRDRGNTEAFF; CDR3 DNA: TGTGCCAGCAGACGGGACAGGGGTAACACTGAAGCTTTCTTT
V gene: TRBV5-4; clone size: .; D gene: .; J gene: TRBJ2-2; CDR3 protein: CASSLGFGGGELFF; CDR3 DNA: TGTGCCAGCAGCTTGGGGTTCGGTGGCGGGGAGCTGTTTTTT
V gene: TRBV27; clone size: few; D gene: .; J gene: TRBJ1-2; CDR3 protein: CASSLLVGGDGYTF; CDR3 DNA: TGTGCCAGCAGTTTATTGGTGGGGGGAGATGGCTACACCTTC
V gene: TRBV28; clone size: .; D gene: TRBD1; J gene: TRBJ2-5; CDR3 protein: CASSLGQGGIETQYF; CDR3 DNA: TGTGCCAGCAGTTTAGGACAGGGTGGAATAGAGACCCAGTACTTC
V gene: TRBV6-5; clone size: .; D gene: .; J gene: TRBJ2-7; CDR3 protein: CASRLQSSYEQYF; CDR3 DNA: TGTGCCAGCCGACTCCAGAGCTCCTACGAGCAGTACTTC
V gene: TRBV9; clone size: once; D gene: .; J gene: TRBJ2-3; CDR3 protein: CASSVVAATTDTQYF; CDR3 DNA: TGTGCCAGCAGCGTAGTGGCGGCAACCACAGATACGCAGTATTTT
V gene: TRBV28; clone size: .; D gene: TRBD1; J gene: TRBJ1-5; CDR3 protein: CASSSHTILQGIQHF; CDR3 DNA: TGTGCCAGCAGTTCACACACGATACTACAGGGGATCCAGCATTTT
V gene: TRBV4-2; clone size: few; D gene: .; J gene: TRBJ2-3; CDR3 protein: CASSQDPQGVTDTQYF; CDR3 DNA: TGTGCCAGCAGCCAAGATCCCCAGGGCGTCACAGATACGCAGTATTTT
V gene: TRBV7-9; clone size: .; D gene: .; J gene: TRBJ2-2; CDR3 protein: CASSEQGGGELFF; CDR3 DNA: TGTGCCAGCAGCGAACAGGGCGGCGGGGAGCTGTTTTTT
V gene: TRBV28; clone size: .; D gene: .; J gene: TRBJ2-2; CDR3 protein: CASSLPLGVTGELFF; CDR3 DNA: TGTGCCAGCAGTTTGCCCCTAGGGGTCACCGGGGAGCTGTTTTTT
V gene: TRBV10-3; clone size: once; D gene: TRBD2; J gene: TRBJ2-6; CDR3 protein: CAISDLTSEGYSGANVLTF; CDR3 DNA: TGTGCCATCAGTGACCTTACTAGCGAGGGTTACTCTGGGGCCAACGTCCTGACTTTC
V gene: TRBV7-9; clone size: .; D gene: .; J gene: TRBJ1-5; CDR3 protein: CASSLGAASQPQHF; CDR3 DNA: TGTGCCAGCAGCTTAGGGGCAGCCTCGCAGCCCCAGCATTTT
V gene: TRBV2; clone size: once; D gene: TRBD1; J gene: TRBJ2-1; CDR3 protein: CASSGTGGTYNEQFF; CDR3 DNA: TGTGCCAGCAGTGGGACAGGGGGCACCTACAATGAGCAGTTCTTC
V gene: TRBV5-1; clone size: .; D gene: TRBD1; J gene: TRBJ2-1; CDR3 protein: CASSGDQGAYNEQFF; CDR3 DNA: TGCGCCAGCAGCGGGGATCAGGGGGCCTACAATGAGCAGTTCTTC
V gene: TRBV5-1; clone size: .; D gene: .; J gene: TRBJ2-5; CDR3 protein: CASSLVAGSQETQYF; CDR3 DNA: TGCGCCAGCAGCTTGGTGGCAGGGTCACAAGAGACCCAGTACTTC
V gene: TRBV11-2; clone size: .; D gene: TRBD1; J gene: TRBJ1-1; CDR3 protein: CASSLGQGRTEAFF; CDR3 DNA: TGTGCCAGCAGCTTGGGACAGGGGAGGACTGAAGCTTTCTTT
V gene: TRBV30; clone size: .; D gene: TRBD2; J gene: TRBJ2-3; CDR3 protein: CAWRTSGDTDTQYF; CDR3 DNA: TGTGCCTGGAGGACTAGCGGGGACACAGATACGCAGTATTTT
V gene: TRBV2; clone size: .; D gene: .; J gene: TRBJ1-5; CDR3 protein: CASSASLNQPQHF; CDR3 DNA: TGTGCCAGCAGTGCCAGTCTCAATCAGCCCCAGCATTTT
V gene: TRBV10-3; clone size: .; D gene: .; J gene: TRBJ1-2; CDR3 protein: CAISESVGASYGYTF; CDR3 DNA: TGTGCCATCAGTGAGTCGGTCGGAGCATCCTATGGCTACACCTTC
V gene: TRBV4-3; clone size: .; D gene: TRBD2; J gene: TRBJ2-7; CDR3 protein: CASSQDSGGAYEQYF; CDR3 DNA: TGCGCCAGCAGCCAAGACAGCGGGGGGGCCTACGAGCAGTACTTC
V gene: TRBV6-1; clone size: few; D gene: TRBD1; J gene: TRBJ2-7; CDR3 protein: CATQERTGDEQYF; CDR3 DNA: TGTGCCACTCAAGAGCGGACAGGGGACGAGCAGTACTTC
V gene: TRBV15; clone size: few; D gene: .; J gene: TRBJ1-4; CDR3 protein: CATSRDSGVHEKLFF; CDR3 DNA: TGTGCCACCAGCAGAGATTCGGGGGTTCATGAAAAACTGTTTTTT
V gene: TRBV28; clone size: .; D gene: TRBD1; J gene: TRBJ2-1; CDR3 protein: CASSFGTGVESYNEQFF; CDR3 DNA: TGTGCCAGCAGTTTTGGGACAGGGGTTGAGTCCTACAATGAGCAGTTCTTC
V gene: TRBV5-1; clone size: .; D gene: TRBD1; J gene: TRBJ1-6; CDR3 protein: CASSLGSGGDSPLHF; CDR3 DNA: TGCGCCAGCAGCTTGGGGTCAGGGGGAGATTCACCCCTCCACTTT
V gene: TRBV9; clone size: .; D gene: .; J gene: TRBJ1-6; CDR3 protein: CASSPDGGGNSPLHF; CDR3 DNA: TGTGCCAGCAGCCCGGACGGTGGGGGGAATTCACCCCTCCACTTT